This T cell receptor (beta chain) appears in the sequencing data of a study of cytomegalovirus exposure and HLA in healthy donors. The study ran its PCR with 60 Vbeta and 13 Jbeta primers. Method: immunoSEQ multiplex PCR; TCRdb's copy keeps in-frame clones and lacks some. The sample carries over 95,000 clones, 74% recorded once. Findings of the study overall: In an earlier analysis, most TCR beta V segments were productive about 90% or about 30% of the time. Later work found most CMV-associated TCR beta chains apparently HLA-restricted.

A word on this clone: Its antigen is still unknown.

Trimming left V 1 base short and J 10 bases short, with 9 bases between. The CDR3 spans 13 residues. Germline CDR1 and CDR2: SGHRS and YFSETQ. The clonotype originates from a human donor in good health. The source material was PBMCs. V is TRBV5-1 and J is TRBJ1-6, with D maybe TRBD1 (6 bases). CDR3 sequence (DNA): TGCGCCAGCAGCTTGTCCAGGGGATCACCCCTCCACTTT. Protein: CASSLSRGSPLHF.